Shown below are 26 T cell receptor beta chains from a single sample sequenced in a study of T cells in Graves' hyperthyroidism and ophthalmopathy. Amplification of TCR beta CDR3 regions used RNA as the template. TCR CDR3 regions were first amplified by RT-PCR with HTBI primers. TCRdb re-called the multiplex PCR reads through MiXCR, storing one row per CDR3 protein. The table shows fewer than 450,000 distinct CDR3 sequences, with 12% to 15% occurring only once. Sequenced: blood. The receptors were gathered from a woman in her fifties or sixties with Graves' ophthalmopathy.

This clonotype was counted ten times or more. In DNA, the CDR3 is TGTGCCAGCAGATTCCAACTCCCGGGGGCCAACGTCCTGACTTTC. It yields the protein CASRFQLPGANVLTF. This chain joins TRBV2 and TRBJ2-6; D is uncertain. The germline V gene has CDR1 SNHLY and CDR2 FYNNEI. CDR3 length: 15 residues. The V end lost 6 bases, the J end lost 4 bases, and 13 bases lay between the germline ends. Supplemented by reference TRBV2 and TRBJ2-6, the full variable domain reads EPEVTQTPSHQVTQMGQEVILRCVPISNHLYFYWYRQILGQKVEFLVSFYNNEISEKSEIFDDQFSVERPDGSNFTLKIRSTKLEDSAMYFCASRFQLPGANVLTFGAGSRLTVL.

This chain connects TRBV11-2 to TRBJ2-7; TRBD2 aligns across 9 bases. CDR3 length equals 14 residues. The junction had 7 bases not matched to a gene; V was cut back by 1 base and J by 9 bases. In germline, CDR1 is SGHAT, CDR2 FQNNGV. The CDR3: CASSLALSGSGQYF. The CDR3 region has the DNA TGTGCCAGCAGCTTAGCTCTTAGCGGGAGCGGGCAGTACTTC.

This clonotype was seen more than once but under ten times. The chain has TRBV2 and TRBJ2-1, with 9 bases matching TRBD1. CDR1 and CDR2 (germline): SNHLY, FYNNEI. This CDR3 contains 15 residues. V was pared by 5 bases and J by 6 bases, with 8 bases of the junction left unmatched. CDR3 protein: CASSFGTGRINEQFF. The CDR3 region has the DNA TGTGCCAGCAGTTTTGGGACAGGGAGGATCAATGAGCAGTTCTTC.

This chain links TRBV11-3 with TRBJ2-1; D possibly uses TRBD1 or TRBD2 (5 bases each). The CDR3 spans 16 residues. The V end was cut by 0 bases, the J end by 5 bases, with 14 bases between. Germline-derived CDR1 and CDR2 are SGHNT and YENEEA. The CDR3, as DNA: TGTGCCAGCAGCTTAGATTCGGGGCCAGGTCACAATGAGCAGTTCTTC. Encoded protein: CASSLDSGPGHNEQFF.

The chain is built from TRBV28 and TRBJ2-2; either TRBD1 or TRBD2 may supply D (6 bases each). Germline CDR1 reads MDHEN; CDR2 reads SYDVKM. CDR3 length: 17 residues. V was pared by 7 bases and J by 4 bases, with 22 bases between. CDR3 bases: TGTGCCAGCACCGCCAGCGGGCCCTCAGGGGCCACCGGGGAGCTGTTTTTT. Translated, it gives CASTASGPSGATGELFF.

This clonotype came up many times. V gene TRBV7-8 combines with J gene TRBJ2-1; D is ambiguous. This CDR3 contains 15 residues. With 6 bases removed from V and 5 bases from J, the gap between germline ends came to 17 bases. CDR1 and CDR2 (germline): SGHVS, FQNEAQ. The CDR3 DNA is TGTGCCAGCAGTACATATCGACTTGGGAACAATGAGCAGTTCTTC. Translated: CASSTYRLGNNEQFF.

This clonotype was recorded many times. The chain joins TRBV20-1 to TRBJ2-7; D is perhaps TRBD2 (5 bases). The V gene's germline CDR1 is DFQATT and CDR2 SNEGSKA (reference sequence). V was cut by 0 bases and J by 0 bases, with 9 bases left in between. The CDR3 has 14 residues. This CDR3 reads CSARDERNSYEQYF. Written as DNA, the CDR3 is TGCAGTGCTAGAGATGAGCGGAACTCCTACGAGCAGTACTTC.

This clonotype was found many times. This rearrangement joins TRBV20-1 to TRBJ2-1, with D possibly TRBD1 on 6 matching bases. V was cut by 3 bases and J by 0 bases, with 15 bases left in between. CDR1 is DFQATT, CDR2 SNEGSKA, per germline (reference sequence). This CDR3 region has 16 residues. This chain's CDR3 is CSARGTGPNSYNEQFF. CDR3 in DNA: TGCAGTGCTAGGGGAACAGGGCCTAACTCCTACAATGAGCAGTTCTTC.

The chain links TRBV10-1 to TRBJ2-1, with 14 bases fitting TRBD2. The DNA end lines up better with TRBJ2-7; the J call may be wrong. There are 17 residues in the CDR3. Germline lookup yields CDR1 WNHNN and CDR2 SYGVQD (reference sequence). The CDR3, as DNA: TGCGCCAGCAGCCCCGGGACTAGCGGGAGCTCCTACAATGAGCAGTACTTC. Amino acid sequence: CASSPGTSGSSYNEQYF.

The V and J genes are TRBV6-1 and TRBJ2-3; TRBD1 agrees at 7 bases. Germline V lookup: CDR1 MNHNS, CDR2 SASEGT. This CDR3 region has 15 residues. The V and J ends lost 6 bases and 2 bases, in that order; junction bases with no gene match: 8. CDR3 residues: CASSDTGAFTDTQYF. In DNA form, the CDR3 reads TGTGCCAGCAGCGATACAGGGGCCTTCACAGATACGCAGTATTTT.

This clonotype was counted a single time. The chain has TRBV12-5 and TRBJ2-1, with 15 bases matching TRBD2. The germline gives CDR1 LGHNT, CDR2 FRNRAP. The CDR3 extends over 20 amino acids. Trimming removed 3 bases from V and 1 base from J; junction bases left unmatched: 10. CDR3 in DNA: TGTGCTAGTGGTTTCACCTACGGACTAGCGGGAGGGCCGTCCTACAATGAGCAGTTCTTC. It yields the protein CASGFTYGLAGGPSYNEQFF.

At least ten counts were recorded for this clonotype. V gene TRBV5-1 combines with J gene TRBJ2-7, with a weak D call TRBD1 (5 bases). The CDR3 is made up of 15 amino acids. The germline CDR1 and CDR2 sequences are SGHRS and YFSETQ. Between the trimmed V and J ends, which lost 0 bases and 0 bases, there was a span of 10 bases. The CDR3 nucleotides read TGCGCCAGCAGCTTGGCCCCAGGGTACTCCTACGAGCAGTACTTC. The encoded protein is CASSLAPGYSYEQYF.

This clonotype has a count of ten or more. The limits of the CDR3 on the DNA are not certain, so only TCRdb's listed CDR3 is given. This sequence joins TRBV6-1 and TRBJ2-5; the table's D call of TRBD1 was not tested on the DNA. CDR1 MNHNS and CDR2 SASEGT come from the germline V gene. Counting both end residues, the CDR3 totals 13 amino acids. The CDR3 sequence: CASSEAVGQGINF.

The chain recombines TRBV20-1 with TRBJ2-5; D might be TRBD1 (6 bases). CDR3 length equals 14 residues. Germline CDR1 reads DFQATT; CDR2 reads SNEGSKA (reference sequence). The V end was cut by 5 bases, the J end by 2 bases, with 15 bases between. The CDR3 region has the DNA TGCAGTGCTGTACAGGGATTCGCTCAAGAGACCCAGTACTTC. It is translated as CSAVQGFAQETQYF.

This clonotype came up many times. The gene calls are TRBV2 and TRBJ2-3; 13 bases align to TRBD2. This CDR3 contains 15 residues. J gave up 2 bases and V 6 bases, and 2 bases lay outside the gene matches. In germline, CDR1 is SNHLY, CDR2 FYNNEI. The CDR3 spells CASRGTSGITDTQYF. The DNA for the CDR3 is TGTGCCAGCAGGGGGACTAGCGGGATCACAGATACGCAGTATTTT.

This clonotype was observed a handful of times. The V gene is TRBV19, the J gene TRBJ1-1, with a tentative D call TRBD1 (6 bases). Germline CDR1 reads LNHDA; CDR2 reads SQIVND (reference sequence). This CDR3 is 15 amino acids long. Trimming left V 3 bases short and J 0 bases short, with 11 bases between. CDR3 sequence (DNA): TGTGCCAGTAGTATGGGGGGCGCGATGAACACTGAAGCTTTCTTT. It is translated as CASSMGGAMNTEAFF.

CDR3 protein: CATSDPKTSGSTNEQFF. In DNA, the CDR3 is TGTGCCACCAGTGATCCTAAGACTAGCGGGAGTACCAATGAGCAGTTCTTC. This sequence joins TRBV24-1 and TRBJ2-1; 12 nucleotides agree with TRBD2. V lost 3 bases and J lost 6; bases outside the gene matches: 8. Germline assignment: CDR1 KGHDR and CDR2 SFDVKD. The CDR3 extends over 17 amino acids.

This sequence joins TRBV20-1 and TRBJ1-3; 12 bases map to TRBD1. The trim removed 3 bases at V and 8 bases at J, leaving 5 bases unmatched. CDR1 DFQATT and CDR2 SNEGSKA come from the germline V gene (reference sequence). CDR3 size: 14 residues. The CDR3 nucleotides are TGCAGTGCTAGGCCGGGACAGGGGGCTTACACCATATATTTT. Its protein is CSARPGQGAYTIYF.

This clonotype was detected many times. The gene calls are TRBV3-1 and TRBJ1-5; the D gene is possibly TRBD1 (6 bases). V was pared by 1 base and J by 7 bases, with 8 bases between. Germline lookup yields CDR1 LGHDT and CDR2 YNNKEL (reference sequence). The length of the CDR3 is 13 residues. CDR3 sequence: CASSQGTAQPQHF. In DNA form, the CDR3 reads TGTGCCAGCAGCCAAGGGACAGCCCAGCCCCAGCATTTT.

The chain combines TRBV7-2 with TRBJ2-5; D remains ambiguous. This CDR3 has 12 amino acids. V lost 5 bases and J 13 bases, leaving 17 bases between the germline ends. In germline, CDR1 is SGHTA, CDR2 FQGNSA. CDR3 protein: CASSKAEGLRYF. DNA for the CDR3: TGTGCCAGCAGCAAGGCCGAAGGATTACGGTACTTC. Full variable domain (rest looked up from reference TRBV7-2 and TRBJ2-5): GAGVSQSPSNKVTEKGKDVELRCDPISGHTALYWYRQSLGQGLEFLIYFQGNSAPDKSGLPSDRFSAERTGGSVSTLTIQRTQQEDSAVYLCASSKAEGLRYFGPGTRLLVL.

The chain employs TRBV6-7 and TRBJ2-1, with 7 bases matching TRBD2. TRBV6-7 is assigned to the ORF class and has an uncertain function. The CDR3 totals 15 residues. The ends lost 8 bases at V and 2 bases at J; junction bases unmatched: 9. CDR3 sequence: CASPWAGDTYNEQFF. The CDR3 DNA sequence: TGTGCCAGCCCCTGGGCGGGAGATACCTACAATGAGCAGTTCTTC.

This clonotype has at least ten counts. The chain has TRBV27 and TRBJ1-6; 9 nucleotides align to TRBD1. With 3 bases clipped from V and 8 bases from J, the junction kept 5 bases outside the gene matches. The CDR3 length is 15 residues. Germline V gene lookup returns CDR1 MNHEY and CDR2 SMNVEV (reference sequence). The CDR3: CASSLYRGRDSPLHF. The CDR3 DNA reads TGTGCCAGCAGTTTGTACAGGGGGCGGGATTCACCCCTCCACTTT.

CDR3 nucleotides: TGTGCCAGCAGCACGACAGGGGGGGACTATGGCTACACCTTC. Translation gives CASSTTGGDYGYTF. This chain uses TRBV7-8 with TRBJ1-2; the match to TRBD1 covers 9 bases. The CDR3 is made up of 14 amino acids. V lost 5 bases to trimming and J lost 3 bases; unmatched junction nucleotides: 4. CDR1 and CDR2 from the germline V gene are SGHVS and FQNEAQ.

V usage is TRBV9 and J usage is TRBJ2-5; D ambiguous. Trimming took 1 base from V and 3 from J, leaving 10 bases between them. Germline V gene data show CDR1 as SGDLS and CDR2 as YYNGEE. The CDR3 has 14 amino acids. The CDR3 sequence: CASSVNPFKETQYF. The CDR3 region has the DNA TGTGCCAGCAGCGTAAATCCTTTTAAAGAGACCCAGTACTTC.

This clonotype was seen ten or more times. J is TRBJ2-5 and V is TRBV2, with TRBD1 matching 8 bases. CDR3 size: 14 residues. J gave up 5 bases and V 5 bases, and 7 bases lay outside the gene matches. Germline V gives CDR1 SNHLY, CDR2 FYNNEI. CDR3 in amino acids: CASSHSGGAETQYF. The DNA of the CDR3 is TGTGCCAGCAGTCACTCAGGGGGCGCGGAGACCCAGTACTTC.

As DNA, the CDR3 is TGTGCCAGCAGTTTTGGCAGGGATACGTACTTC. Protein: CASSFGRDTYF. V gene TRBV27 combines with J gene TRBJ2-5; tentatively, D is TRBD1 (5 bases). Trimming shortened V by 3 bases and J by 13 bases, and 12 bases separated the two germline ends. Germline values: CDR1 MNHEY, CDR2 SMNVEV (reference sequence). There are 11 residues in the CDR3.